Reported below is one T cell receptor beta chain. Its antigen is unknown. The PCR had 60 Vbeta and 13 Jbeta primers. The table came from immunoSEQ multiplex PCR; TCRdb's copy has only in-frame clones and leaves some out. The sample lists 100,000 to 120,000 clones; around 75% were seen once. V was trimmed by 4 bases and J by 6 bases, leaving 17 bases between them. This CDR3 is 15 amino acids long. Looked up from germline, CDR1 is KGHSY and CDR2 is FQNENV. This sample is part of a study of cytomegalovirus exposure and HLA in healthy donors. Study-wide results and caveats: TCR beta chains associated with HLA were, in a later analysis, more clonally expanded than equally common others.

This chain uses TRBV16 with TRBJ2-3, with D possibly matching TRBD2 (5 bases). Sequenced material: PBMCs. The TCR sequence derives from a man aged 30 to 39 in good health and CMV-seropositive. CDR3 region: CASSPREVGSDTQYF. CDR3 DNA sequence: TGTGCCAGCAGCCCCCGGGAAGTAGGCTCGGATACGCAGTATTTT.